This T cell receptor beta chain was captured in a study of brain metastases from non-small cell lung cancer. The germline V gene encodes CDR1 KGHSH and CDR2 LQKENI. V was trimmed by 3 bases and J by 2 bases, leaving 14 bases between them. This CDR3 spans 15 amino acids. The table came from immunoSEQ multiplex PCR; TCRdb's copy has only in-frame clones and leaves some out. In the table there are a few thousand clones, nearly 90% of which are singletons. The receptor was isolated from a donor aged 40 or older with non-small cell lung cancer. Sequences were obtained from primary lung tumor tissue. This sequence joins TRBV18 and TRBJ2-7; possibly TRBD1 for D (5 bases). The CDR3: CASSPPGYSAYEQYF. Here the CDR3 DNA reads TGTGCCAGCTCACCTCCAGGGTATTCCGCCTACGAGCAGTACTTC.